This is a list of T cell receptor beta chains from one sample in a study of CD8+CD57+ T cells in acquired aplastic anemia. TCRdb reanalysed the reads using MiXCR and keeps one entry per CDR3 protein. The sample includes over 200,000 distinct CDR3 sequences, 61% seen only once; the top ten take approximately 32%. Material for sequencing was sorted CD4+, CD8+, or CD8+CD57+ T cells (not recorded which) from PBMCs. The receptors were gathered from a human donor in good health. The CDR3 runs from the conserved cysteine through the conserved F or W. D genes are given only for firm matches. For some rows the clone size is stated as once, few or many, or as a class when expanded; others skip it.

>-|-|TRBJ2-1|TRBV10-3
TGTGCCACCCACTCGATCTTCGCGGGGCCGTCCTACAATGAGCAGTTCTTC
CATHSIFAGPSYNEQFF
>TRBD1|-|TRBJ2-1|TRBV7-9
TGTGCCAGCAGCTTCGGACAGGGGAAAGGGAATGAGCAGTTCTTC
CASSFGQGKGNEQFF
>-|-|TRBJ1-2|TRBV12-3/TRBV12-4
TGTGCCAGCAGTCCCAGGAGGAACTATGGCTACACCTTC
CASSPRRNYGYTF
>TRBD1|-|TRBJ2-7|TRBV6-5
TGTGCCAGCAGTTACCTTGGACAGGTCCGAGCGGTGGGTAACGAGCAGTACTTC
CASSYLGQVRAVGNEQYF
>TRBD2|few|TRBJ2-7|TRBV6-5
TGTGCCACCCGAGTAGAGCTAGCGGCCTACGAGCAGTACTTC
CATRVELAAYEQYF
>-|-|TRBJ2-7|TRBV7-2
TGTGCCAGCAGCGAGCGGCAGTACTACGAGCAGTACTTC
CASSERQYYEQYF
>-|-|TRBJ1-1|TRBV2
TGTGCCAGCAGTGAAGTAGGGGAGGTCCACGAAGCTTTCTTT
CASSEVGEVHEAFF
>TRBD1|-|TRBJ1-1|TRBV7-2
TGTGCCAGCAGCTTAGGAGGGACAGGGGGAGCTTTCTTT
CASSLGGTGGAFF
>-|many|TRBJ2-3|TRBV5-5
TGTGCCAGCAGCCCGGGAACAGATACGCAGTATTTT
CASSPGTDTQYF
>TRBD1|-|TRBJ1-2|TRBV9
TGTGCCAGCAGCCCCCGGACAGGGCCGGACCATGGCTACACCTTC
CASSPRTGPDHGYTF
>-|-|TRBJ2-1|TRBV15
TGTGCCACCAGCTCCTCGGGGGCCTGGAATGAGCAGTTCTTC
CATSSSGAWNEQFF
>-|once|TRBJ2-5|TRBV2
TGTGCCAGCAGTAGAACAGGGACGGCGGAGACCCAGTACTTC
CASSRTGTAETQYF
>TRBD1|-|TRBJ1-4|TRBV7-2
TGTGCCAGCTCGGGACAGCTAAATGAAAAACTGTTTTTT
CASSGQLNEKLFF
>-|few|TRBJ2-7|TRBV15
TGTGCCACCAGCAGAGAGGTTGCGGTTCCCTCCTACGAGCAGTACTTC
CATSREVAVPSYEQYF
>TRBD2|-|TRBJ2-1|TRBV24-1
TGTGCCACCAGTGATTTCTACGGGAGGGGGAATGAGCAGCTCTTC
CATSDFYGRGNEQLF
>-|-|TRBJ1-1|TRBV10-3
TGTGCCATCAGTGGGTTCAGGACAGTAAGCTATGAAGCTTTCTTT
CAISGFRTVSYEAFF
>-|-|TRBJ2-3|TRBV19
TGTGCCAGTATGCCGGGAGCCGTCACAGATACGCAGTATTTT
CASMPGAVTDTQYF
>-|few|TRBJ1-1|TRBV28
TGTGCCAGCAGTTTATCATTCGGTGAAGCTTTCTTT
CASSLSFGEAFF
>-|many|TRBJ1-5|TRBV27
TGTGCCAGCAGTGTCCAGGGCGGGAATCAGCCCCAGCATTTT
CASSVQGGNQPQHF
>-|-|TRBJ2-7|TRBV3-1
TGTGCCAGCAGCTTGAGGGCAGGGGAGTACTTC
CASSLRAGEYF
>-|-|TRBJ1-1|TRBV9
TGTGCCAGCAGCGTAGACGGGGGGGCCTACAATGAAGCTTTCTTT
CASSVDGGAYNEAFF
>TRBD2|many|TRBJ2-3|TRBV12-5
TGTGCTAGTGGTTACGGGGGGGCGACAGATACGCAGTATTTT
CASGYGGATDTQYF
>-|-|TRBJ1-2|TRBV12-5
TGTGCTAGTGGTTTGACGGGTTCCAACTATGGCTACACCTTC
CASGLTGSNYGYTF
>TRBD2|many|TRBJ2-1|TRBV7-3
TGTGCCAGCAGCTTATCGGGGGGAGACGGGGAGATTGAGCAGTTCTTC
CASSLSGGDGEIEQFF
>-|many|TRBJ2-2|TRBV5-8
TGTGCCAGCACAAAAAAGGGGGGGCGTGACACCGGGGAGCTGTTTTTT
CASTKKGGRDTGELFF
>TRBD1|many|TRBJ2-7|TRBV5-6
TGTGCCAGCAGCTTTGGGACAGGGTTCCACGAGCAGTACTTC
CASSFGTGFHEQYF
>-|-|TRBJ2-7|TRBV9
TGTGCCAGCAAGCTTGAGGAGGCCAGCCACGAGCAGTACTTC
CASKLEEASHEQYF
>-|-|TRBJ2-2|TRBV15
TGTGCCACCAGCGGAACCCAGGGCTGTGCGAACACCGGGGAGCTGTTTTTT
CATSGTQGCANTGELFF
>TRBD1|-|TRBJ2-5|TRBV2
TGTGCCAGCGAGGACAGGGGGTACCCCTTTCAGTACTTC
CASEDRGYPFQYF
>-|many|TRBJ2-7|TRBV7-9
TGTGCCAGCAGCCTCGGTGAAGAGCAGTACTTC
CASSLGEEQYF
>TRBD2|-|TRBJ2-2|TRBV7-8
TGCGGGGGGGGGCCGGTCGGGGAGCTGTTTTTT
CGGGPVGELFF
>-|-|TRBJ2-3|TRBV12-3/TRBV12-4
TGTGCCAGCAGTTTAGTGAGGGCAGGAGATACGCAGTATTTT
CASSLVRAGDTQYF
>-|-|TRBJ1-1|TRBV5-1
TGCGCCAGCAGTATTGCGAAGAACACTGAAGCTTTCTTT
CASSIAKNTEAFF
>-|once|TRBJ1-2|TRBV19
TGTGCCAGTAGTCCTGAAGGTTCCTATGGCTACACCTTC
CASSPEGSYGYTF
>-|once|TRBJ2-1|TRBV7-9
TGTGCCAGCAGCCCACAACACAATGAGCAGTTCTTC
CASSPQHNEQFF
>-|-|TRBJ2-2|TRBV7-8
TGTGCCAGCAGCTTAGATTGGCGGGACACCGGGGAGCTGTTTTTT
CASSLDWRDTGELFF
>TRBD1|-|TRBJ1-6|TRBV19
TGTGCCAGTACCGCCCGGGACAGCCTTTCACCCCTCCACTTT
CASTARDSLSPLHF
>TRBD1|few|TRBJ2-1|TRBV25-1
TGTGCCAGCAGTGCCCTTGGACAGGGGGCATACAATGAGCAGTTCTTC
CASSALGQGAYNEQFF
>TRBD2|many|TRBJ2-1|TRBV20-1
TGCAGTGCTAGAAAACCGGGACTAGCGGGAGATATTGAGCAGTTCTTC
CSARKPGLAGDIEQFF
>-|many|TRBJ2-7|TRBV10-3
TGTGCCACCCATGACAGCACCTACGAGCAGTACTTC
CATHDSTYEQYF
>-|-|TRBJ1-6|TRBV7-6
TGTGCCAGCAGCCCAACAGGGCAGTCTACCCTCCACTTT
CASSPTGQSTLHF
>TRBD2|-|TRBJ2-5|TRBV10-1
TGCGCCAGCAGTGAGAAAGCGGGGGGGCGTGGAGAGACCCAGTACTTC
CASSEKAGGRGETQYF
>TRBD2|-|TRBJ2-7|TRBV25-1
TGTGCCAGCAGTGAGGTAGCGGGAGGGTCCTACGAGCAGTACTTC
CASSEVAGGSYEQYF
>-|-|TRBJ1-6|TRBV7-6
TGTGCCAGCAGCTTTACGACAGGAAAATCACCCCTCCACTTT
CASSFTTGKSPLHF
>-|-|TRBJ1-2|TRBV7-2
TGTGCCAGCAGCTTAGATGGGGTCGTCAGGGGATATGGCTACACCTTC
CASSLDGVVRGYGYTF
>TRBD2|-|TRBJ2-5|TRBV7-8
TGTGCCAGCAGCCTGGCGGGAGGGCCAGTGGAGACCCAGTACTTC
CASSLAGGPVETQYF
>-|-|TRBJ2-7|TRBV11-2
TGTGCCAGCAGTGCGACATACTCCTACGAGCAGTACTTC
CASSATYSYEQYF
>-|-|TRBJ2-1|TRBV7-8
TGTGCCAGCAGCTACGAAGGGACCGCCAGGAATGAGCAGTTCTTC
CASSYEGTARNEQFF
>TRBD2|many|TRBJ2-1|TRBV7-9
TGTGCCAGCAGCGCGCGGGAGGGTTACAATGAGCAGTTCTTC
CASSAREGYNEQFF
>TRBD2|few|TRBJ2-7|TRBV15
TGTGCCACCAGCAGAGATCCCGCGGGACTAGTCCACGAGCAGTACTTC
CATSRDPAGLVHEQYF
>-|-|TRBJ1-2|TRBV29-1
TGCAGCGTTGACGGCGCGAACTATGGCTACACCTTC
CSVDGANYGYTF
>TRBD2|-|TRBJ2-3|TRBV19
TGTGCCAGTAACGCACTAGCGGGGGGGCATACAGATACGCAGTATTTT
CASNALAGGHTDTQYF